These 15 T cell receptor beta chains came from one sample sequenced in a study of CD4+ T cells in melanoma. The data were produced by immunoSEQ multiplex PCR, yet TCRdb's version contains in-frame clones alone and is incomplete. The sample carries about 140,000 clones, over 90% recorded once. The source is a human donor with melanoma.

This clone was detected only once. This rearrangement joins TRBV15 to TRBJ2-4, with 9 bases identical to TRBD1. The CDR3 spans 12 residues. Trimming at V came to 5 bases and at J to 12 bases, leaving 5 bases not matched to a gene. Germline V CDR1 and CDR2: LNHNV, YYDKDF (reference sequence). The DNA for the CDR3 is TGTGCCACCAGCTGGCGGACAGGGGCTCAGTACTTC. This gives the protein CATSWRTGAQYF.

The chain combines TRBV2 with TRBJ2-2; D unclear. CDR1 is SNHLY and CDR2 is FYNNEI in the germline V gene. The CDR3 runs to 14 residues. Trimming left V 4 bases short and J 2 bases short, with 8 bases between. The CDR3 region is CASSVARNTGELFF. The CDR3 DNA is TGTGCCAGCAGTGTTGCTCGAAACACCGGGGAGCTGTTTTTT.

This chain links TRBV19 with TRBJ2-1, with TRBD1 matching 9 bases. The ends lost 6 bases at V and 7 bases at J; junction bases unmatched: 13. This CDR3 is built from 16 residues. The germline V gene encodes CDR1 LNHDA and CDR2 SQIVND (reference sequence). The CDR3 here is CASRAPGQGIANEQFF. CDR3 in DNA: TGTGCCAGTAGAGCCCCGGGACAGGGTATCGCGAATGAGCAGTTCTTC.

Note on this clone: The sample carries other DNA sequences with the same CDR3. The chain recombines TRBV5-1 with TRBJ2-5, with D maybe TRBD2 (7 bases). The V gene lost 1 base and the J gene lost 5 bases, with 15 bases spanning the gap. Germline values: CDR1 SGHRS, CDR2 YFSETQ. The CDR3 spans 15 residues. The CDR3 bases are TGCGCCAGCAGCTTGTACGGGGGGCTCCAGGAGACCCAGTACTTC. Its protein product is CASSLYGGLQETQYF.

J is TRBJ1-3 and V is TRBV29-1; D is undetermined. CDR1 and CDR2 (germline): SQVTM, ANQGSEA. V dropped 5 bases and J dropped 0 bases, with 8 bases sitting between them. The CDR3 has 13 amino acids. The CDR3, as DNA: TGCAGCGTTCGGACGATCTCTGGAAACACCATATATTTT. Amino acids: CSVRTISGNTIYF. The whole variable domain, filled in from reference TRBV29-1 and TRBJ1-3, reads SAVISQKPSRDICQRGTSLTIQCQVDSQVTMMFWYRQQPGQSLTLIATANQGSEATYESGFVIDKFPISRPNLTFSTLTVSNMSPEDSSIYLCSVRTISGNTIYFGEGSWLTVV.

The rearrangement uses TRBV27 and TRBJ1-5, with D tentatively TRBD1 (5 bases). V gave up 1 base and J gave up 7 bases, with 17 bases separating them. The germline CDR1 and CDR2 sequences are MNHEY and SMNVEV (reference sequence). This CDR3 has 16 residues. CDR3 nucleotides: TGTGCCAGCAGTTTATATAAGGGGTTCGTGTTGCAGCCCCAGCATTTT. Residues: CASSLYKGFVLQPQHF.

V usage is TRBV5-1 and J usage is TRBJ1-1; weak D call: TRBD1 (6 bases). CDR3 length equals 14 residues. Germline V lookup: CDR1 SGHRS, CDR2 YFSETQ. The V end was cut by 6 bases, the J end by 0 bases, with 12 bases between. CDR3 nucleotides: TGCGCCAGCAAGTTTGGGGGCCTGAACACTGAAGCTTTCTTT. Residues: CASKFGGLNTEAFF.

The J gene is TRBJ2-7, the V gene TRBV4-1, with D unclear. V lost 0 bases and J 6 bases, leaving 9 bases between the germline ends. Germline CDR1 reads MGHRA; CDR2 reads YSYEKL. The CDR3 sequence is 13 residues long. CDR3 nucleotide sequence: TGCGCCAGCAGCCAAGATTGGTGGGCCGAGCAGTACTTC. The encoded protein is CASSQDWWAEQYF.

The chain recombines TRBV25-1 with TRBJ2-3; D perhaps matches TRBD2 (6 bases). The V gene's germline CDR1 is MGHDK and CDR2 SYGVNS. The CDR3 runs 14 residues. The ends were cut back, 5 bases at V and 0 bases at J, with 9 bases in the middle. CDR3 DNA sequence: TGTGCCAGCAGTAAGGCGGGGAGCACAGATACGCAGTATTTT. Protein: CASSKAGSTDTQYF.

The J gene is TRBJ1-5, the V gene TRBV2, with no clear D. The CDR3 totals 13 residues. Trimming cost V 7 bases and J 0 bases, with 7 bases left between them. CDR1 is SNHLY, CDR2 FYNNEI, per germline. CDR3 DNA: TGTGCCAGCAACTTTTATAGCAATCAGCCCCAGCATTTT. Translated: CASNFYSNQPQHF.

CDR3 sequence reads: CASSDRNDPAHGEKLFF. The CDR3, as DNA: TGTGCCAGCAGTGACCGCAACGATCCGGCTCACGGTGAAAAACTGTTTTTT. The chain links TRBV6-4 to TRBJ1-4; D is ambiguous. This CDR3 has 17 residues. V shed 2 bases and J shed 7 bases, with 20 bases lying between them. Looked up from germline, CDR1 is MRHNA and CDR2 is SNTAGT.

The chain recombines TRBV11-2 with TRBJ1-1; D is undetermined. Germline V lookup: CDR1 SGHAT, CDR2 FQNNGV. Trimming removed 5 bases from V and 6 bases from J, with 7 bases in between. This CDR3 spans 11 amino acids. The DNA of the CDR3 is TGTGCCAGCAGCCCCGGGGCTGAAGCTTTCTTT. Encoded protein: CASSPGAEAFF.

This CDR3 is CASSRSYEQFF. In DNA, the CDR3 is TGTGCCAGCAGCCGGAGTTATGAGCAGTTCTTC. The J gene is TRBJ2-1, the V gene TRBV7-2; D unresolved. V was shortened by 5 bases and J by 8 bases, with 7 bases between the two germline ends. CDR3 length: 11 amino acids. Germline V gives CDR1 SGHTA, CDR2 FQGNSA. The full variable domain, with the rest looked up from reference TRBV7-2 and TRBJ2-1, is GAGVSQSPSNKVTEKGKDVELRCDPISGHTALYWYRQSLGQGLEFLIYFQGNSAPDKSGLPSDRFSAERTGGSVSTLTIQRTQQEDSAVYLCASSRSYEQFFGPGTRLTVL.

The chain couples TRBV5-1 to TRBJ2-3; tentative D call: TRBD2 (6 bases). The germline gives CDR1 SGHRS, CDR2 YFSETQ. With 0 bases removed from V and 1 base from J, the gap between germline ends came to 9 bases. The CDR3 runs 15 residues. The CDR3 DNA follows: TGCGCCAGCAGCTTGGCGACTAGTGGCACAGATACGCAGTATTTT. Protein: CASSLATSGTDTQYF.

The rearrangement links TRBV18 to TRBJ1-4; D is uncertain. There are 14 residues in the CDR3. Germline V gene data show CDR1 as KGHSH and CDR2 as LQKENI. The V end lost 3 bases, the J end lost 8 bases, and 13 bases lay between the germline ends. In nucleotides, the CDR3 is TGTGCCAGCTCACCGGGGTATAGCGGGGAAAAACTGTTTTTT. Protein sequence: CASSPGYSGEKLFF. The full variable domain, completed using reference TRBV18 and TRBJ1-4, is NAGVMQNPRHLVRRRGQEARLRCSPMKGHSHVYWYRQLPEEGLKFMVYLQKENIIDESGMPKERFSAEFPKEGPSILRIQQVVRGDSAAYFCASSPGYSGEKLFFGSGTQLSVL.